The 32 T cell receptor beta chains presented below share a single source sample, sequenced in a study of T cells in Graves' hyperthyroidism and ophthalmopathy. Amplified TCR beta CDR3 regions derived from RNA transcripts. The TCR CDR3 first-round RT-PCR relied on the HTBI primer set. TCRdb called the multiplex PCR reads again in MiXCR, with one record for every CDR3 protein. Among roughly 500,000 distinct CDR3 sequences listed, 15% to 20% were seen once. Sequenced sample: blood. The receptors originated from a woman between 25 and 40 years old with Graves' ophthalmopathy.

The chain carries TRBV6-2 or TRBV6-3 and TRBJ1-6; a possible D gene is TRBD1 (5 bases). V gave up 2 bases and J gave up 9 bases, with 11 bases separating them. The CDR3 runs to 14 residues. Looked up from germline, CDR1 is MNHEY and CDR2 is SVGEGT. CDR3 residues: CASSYPGGGSPLHF. Written as DNA, the CDR3 is TGTGCCAGCAGTTACCCGGGGGGGGGTTCACCCCTCCACTTT.

The chain carries TRBV5-8 and TRBJ2-2; D is unclear. Deletions cut 1 base from V and 7 bases from J, with 8 bases between. Per germline, CDR1 SGHTS and CDR2 YDEGEE. CDR3 size: 13 residues. CDR3 DNA sequence: TGTGCCAGCAGCTTGAGCTATGACGGGGAGCTGTTTTTT. Residues: CASSLSYDGELFF.

This rearrangement joins TRBV10-3 to TRBJ1-1; D not certain. Germline V lookup: CDR1 ENHRY, CDR2 SYGVKD. The germline V and J ends were trimmed by 6 bases and 10 bases, with 15 bases remaining between them. The length of the CDR3 is 12 residues. As DNA, the CDR3 is TGTGCCATCAGCGATGGAGAGCGGGTAGCTTTCTTT. It codes for CAISDGERVAFF.

This clonotype was counted only a few times. The rearrangement joins TRBV29-1 to TRBJ2-3; 8 bases map to TRBD2. Germline V gene lookup returns CDR1 SQVTM and CDR2 ANQGSEA. V lost 7 bases, J lost 3 bases, and 6 bases stayed unmatched. This CDR3 is 13 amino acids long. This chain's CDR3 is CSARTGGTDTQYF. In DNA, the CDR3 is TGCAGCGCCCGGACGGGAGGGACAGATACGCAGTATTTT.

This clonotype was observed a single time. J is TRBJ1-5 and V is TRBV7-2; D unresolved. CDR1 and CDR2 from the germline V gene are SGHTA and FQGNSA. The CDR3 runs 15 residues. The germline V and J ends were trimmed by 1 base and 1 base, with 8 bases remaining between them. CDR3 residues: CASSLDGRSNQPQHF. As DNA, the CDR3 is TGTGCCAGCAGCTTAGACGGTAGGAGCAATCAGCCCCAGCATTTT.

The sample holds a few counts of this clonotype. This chain links TRBV6-1 with TRBJ2-7, with TRBD1 as a possible D gene (5 bases). The germline CDR1 and CDR2 sequences are MNHNS and SASEGT. The CDR3 runs to 12 residues. V lost 6 bases, J lost 2 bases, and 8 bases lay in between. CDR3 coding DNA: TGTGCCAGCAGCGACAGCCCCTACGAGCAGTACTTC. Its protein is CASSDSPYEQYF.

V usage is TRBV4-3 and J usage is TRBJ2-4; D is uncertain. Germline values: CDR1 LGHNA, CDR2 YSLEER. V was clipped by 0 bases and J by 7 bases, with 10 bases between them. There are 14 residues in the CDR3. The DNA for the CDR3 is TGCGCCAGCAGCCAAGAGGGATCCTGGAACATTCAGTACTTC. It encodes CASSQEGSWNIQYF.

The V gene is TRBV11-2, the J gene TRBJ2-2, with 14 bases that match TRBD2. J lost 5 bases, V lost 6 bases, and 14 bases had no gene match. The CDR3 spans 19 residues. Germline CDR1 reads SGHAT; CDR2 reads FQNNGV. CDR3 region: CASRSVTRTSGRNTGELFF. In nucleotides, the CDR3 is TGTGCCAGCAGATCAGTTACCCGGACTAGCGGGAGGAATACCGGGGAGCTGTTTTTT. The whole variable domain, remainder taken from reference TRBV11-2 and TRBJ2-2, is EAGVAQSPRYKIIEKRQSVAFWCNPISGHATLYWYQQILGQGPKLLIQFQNNGVVDDSQLPKDRFSAERLKGVDSTLKIQPAKLEDSAVYLCASRSVTRTSGRNTGELFFGEGSRLTVL.

V usage is TRBV14 and J usage is TRBJ2-2, with D possibly TRBD2 on 6 matching bases. The CDR3 covers 16 residues. Germline assignment: CDR1 SGHDN and CDR2 FVKESK. V lost 3 bases and J 6 bases, leaving 17 bases between the germline ends. The CDR3 DNA is TGTGCCAGCAGCCAGCTACCCCCCGGGAGAGCCGGGGAGCTGTTTTTT. This encodes CASSQLPPGRAGELFF.

This clonotype has a handful of counts. V and J are TRBV6-2 or TRBV6-3 and TRBJ2-1; the D is unclear. The V and J ends lost 4 bases and 2 bases respectively, with 9 bases between them. The V gene's germline CDR1 is MNHEY and CDR2 SVGEGT. This CDR3 comprises 14 residues. The chain's CDR3 is CASSFNPPYNEQFF. The CDR3 DNA reads as TGTGCCAGCAGTTTCAATCCGCCCTACAATGAGCAGTTCTTC.

A few counts support this clonotype. The chain couples TRBV9 to TRBJ2-7; 9 bases align to TRBD2. Unmatched junction bases numbered 16, after V lost 1 base and J lost 2 bases. The CDR3 is 19 amino acids. Per germline, CDR1 SGDLS and CDR2 YYNGEE. CDR3 protein: CASSVSGTSYQLIAYEQYF. The CDR3, as DNA: TGTGCCAGCAGCGTATCCGGGACTAGCTACCAATTAATCGCCTACGAGCAGTACTTC.

This clonotype was seen ten or more times. V gene TRBV19 combines with J gene TRBJ1-1; D may be TRBD1 (5 bases). The germline V gene has CDR1 LNHDA and CDR2 SQIVND (reference sequence). The CDR3 loop spans 14 amino acids. With 6 bases removed from V and 0 bases from J, the gap between germline ends came to 11 bases. CDR3 nucleotide sequence: TGTGCCAGTAGAGAGGGGAACATGAACACTGAAGCTTTCTTT. Protein sequence: CASREGNMNTEAFF.

This clonotype showed up just a few times. The gene calls are TRBV7-2 and TRBJ2-7; TRBD2 is a possible D gene (5 bases). This CDR3 comprises 15 residues. V shed 4 bases and J shed 4 bases, with 17 bases lying between them. CDR1 and CDR2 from the germline V gene are SGHTA and FQGNSA. CDR3 coding DNA: TGTGCCAGCAGCTCCCATGAGGGTAGAATATACGAGCAGTACTTC. Amino acid sequence: CASSSHEGRIYEQYF.

This clonotype has just a few counts. This sequence joins TRBV4-3 and TRBJ1-6; D remains unclear. V was pared by 0 bases and J by 13 bases, with 25 bases between. Germline CDR1 is LGHNA and CDR2 is YSLEER. This CDR3 contains 18 residues. As DNA, the CDR3 is TGCGCCAGCAGCCAAGACCTTAATCCGTATTGGGATCGGGCTCCCCTCCACTTT. Translation: CASSQDLNPYWDRAPLHF.

This clonotype was seen many times. The chain couples TRBV27 to TRBJ2-1; 7 nucleotides line up with TRBD2. This CDR3 spans 17 amino acids. From germline, CDR1 is MNHEY and CDR2 SMNVEV (reference sequence). V trimming: 3 bases; J trimming: 7 bases; junction bases outside the gene matches: 15. The CDR3 DNA sequence: TGTGCCAGCAGTTTTCTGAGGACCGGGACTATAGAAAATGAGCAGTTCTTC. It codes for CASSFLRTGTIENEQFF.

The chain has TRBV11-2 and TRBJ2-2, with 10 bases lining up with TRBD2. V lost 4 bases to trimming and J lost 1 base; unmatched junction nucleotides: 3. Germline CDR1 SGHAT, CDR2 FQNNGV. This CDR3 region has 16 residues. The CDR3 loop reads CASSSRLAGNTGELFF. The CDR3 coding sequence is TGTGCCAGCAGCTCCCGACTAGCGGGGAACACCGGGGAGCTGTTTTTT.

The chain recombines TRBV5-6 with TRBJ2-1; TRBD1 agrees at 8 bases. Germline loops: CDR1 SGHDT, CDR2 YYEEEE. The length of the CDR3 is 14 residues. After removal of 0 bases from V and 7 bases from J, the junction contained 3 bases not matched to a gene. The CDR3 protein is CASSLEDRVNEQFF. CDR3 nucleotides: TGTGCCAGCAGCTTGGAGGACAGGGTTAATGAGCAGTTCTTC.

This clonotype was observed a few times. This chain connects TRBV12-3 or TRBV12-4 to TRBJ1-4, with 8 bases fitting TRBD1. CDR3 length equals 13 residues. The junction had 3 bases not matched to a gene; V was cut back by 5 bases and J by 7 bases. The CDR3 spells CASSGDRIEKLFF. The CDR3 DNA reads as TGTGCCAGCAGTGGGGACAGGATTGAAAAACTGTTTTTT.

This clonotype came up many times. V gene TRBV11-2 combines with J gene TRBJ1-1; 9 bases align to TRBD1. Per the germline V gene, CDR1 is SGHAT and CDR2 is FQNNGV. Germline trimming cut 5 bases from V and 10 bases from J; bases unmatched to any gene: 23. The CDR3 sequence is 18 residues long. The CDR3 DNA reads TGTGCCAGCAGCCTCCAACCGGGACAGGGACTACCGGGGGATCGAGCTTTCTTT. Protein product: CASSLQPGQGLPGDRAFF.

In its sample, this clonotype was seen a few times. The chain is built from TRBV11-2 and TRBJ2-6; D remains unclear. The germline gives CDR1 SGHAT, CDR2 FQNNGV. Trimming removed 5 bases at V and 2 bases at J, with 7 bases between. The CDR3 spans 14 residues. Written as DNA, the CDR3 is TGTGCCAGCAGCCTACCCACTGGGGCCAACGTCCTGACTTTC. It encodes CASSLPTGANVLTF.

This clonotype was seen at least ten times. V gene TRBV28 combines with J gene TRBJ2-5; 8 bases are a match to TRBD2. CDR1 and CDR2 (germline): MDHEN, SYDVKM. The junction had 3 bases not matched to a gene; V was cut back by 7 bases and J by 2 bases. The CDR3 totals 13 residues. The CDR3: CASTTSGQETQYF. The DNA for the CDR3 is TGTGCCAGCACTACTAGCGGACAAGAGACCCAGTACTTC.

The sample holds many counts of this clonotype. This sequence joins TRBV6-1 and TRBJ1-1; possible D gene TRBD1, 5 bases. Looked up from germline, CDR1 is MNHNS and CDR2 is SASEGT. The V end lost 5 bases, the J end lost 1 base, and 8 bases lay between the germline ends. The CDR3 totals 13 residues. This CDR3 reads CASSRQRNTEAFF. As DNA, the CDR3 is TGTGCCAGCAGTAGACAGCGGAACACTGAAGCTTTCTTT.

In its sample, this clonotype was seen many times. The chain recombines TRBV15 with TRBJ2-5, with 8 nucleotides matching TRBD1. The CDR3 runs to 17 residues. CDR1 and CDR2 from the germline V gene are LNHNV and YYDKDF (reference sequence). V lost 0 bases to trimming and J lost 4 bases; unmatched junction nucleotides: 10. CDR3 nucleotides: TGTGCCACCAGCAGAGATGGGGGAGACAGGGGAGGAGAGACCCAGTACTTC. Translating it yields CATSRDGGDRGGETQYF.

The genes are TRBV28 and TRBJ1-2; D is possibly TRBD1 (6 bases). Germline-derived CDR1 and CDR2 are MDHEN and SYDVKM. There are 13 residues in the CDR3. Trimming took off 3 bases at V and 8 bases at J, with 13 bases between the two ends. The CDR3 nucleotides read TGTGCCAGCAGTTTGGGGGGGCGCAGGGGCTACACCTTC. The encoded protein is CASSLGGRRGYTF.

This clonotype has only one observation. A much larger clone lies one base from this, so it may be a read error. V gene TRBV27 combines with J gene TRBJ1-5; D remains unclear. Germline CDR1 and CDR2: MNHEY and SMNVEV (reference sequence). The CDR3 is 14 amino acids. Trimming stripped 6 bases from V and 5 bases from J, with 14 bases between. CDR3 residues: CASRFRANHQPQHF. CDR3 nucleotide sequence: TGTGCCAGCAGGTTCCGGGCCAATCATCAGCCCCAGCATTTT.

This chain joins TRBV7-2 and TRBJ1-2; D gene uncertain. Trimming shortened V by 1 base and J by 5 bases, and 14 bases separated the two germline ends. This CDR3 region has 15 residues. Germline V gene sequence: CDR1 SGHTA, CDR2 FQGNSA. This chain's CDR3 is CASSLGVLDRYGYTF. Here the CDR3 DNA reads TGTGCCAGCAGCTTAGGAGTGCTGGACCGGTATGGCTACACCTTC.

The J gene is TRBJ2-1, the V gene TRBV19; 7 bases agree with TRBD1. The CDR3 spans 14 residues. V dropped 5 bases and J dropped 5; count of bases not matched to a gene: 6. In germline, CDR1 is LNHDA, CDR2 SQIVND (reference sequence). Here the CDR3 reads CASSPQGLHNEQFF. CDR3 bases: TGTGCCAGTAGTCCACAGGGGCTGCACAATGAGCAGTTCTTC.

J is TRBJ2-5 and V is TRBV20-1, with 10 nucleotides matching TRBD2. V dropped 6 bases and J dropped 2; count of bases not matched to a gene: 6. CDR1 is DFQATT, CDR2 SNEGSKA, per germline (reference sequence). The CDR3 loop spans 14 amino acids. In DNA, the CDR3 is TGCAGTGCGCGAGGACTAGCGGATCAAGAGACCCAGTACTTC. This sequence encodes CSARGLADQETQYF.

The chain couples TRBV18 to TRBJ2-7; 7 positions agree with TRBD1. CDR3 length: 14 residues. Per germline, CDR1 KGHSH and CDR2 LQKENI. V trimming: 4 bases; J trimming: 5 bases; junction bases outside the gene matches: 8. Written as DNA, the CDR3 is TGTGCCAGCTCACTATCGACAGGGCTCCACGAGCAGTACTTC. Translated, it gives CASSLSTGLHEQYF.

The chain uses TRBV5-6 and TRBJ2-5; D may be TRBD2 (5 bases). The V and J ends lost 4 bases and 4 bases respectively, with 11 bases between them. CDR3 length: 13 residues. Germline CDR1 is SGHDT and CDR2 is YYEEEE. The CDR3 nucleotides are TGTGCCAGCAGCCAGCCGGCGGGAGAGACCCAGTACTTC. Protein sequence: CASSQPAGETQYF.

Turning to this clonotype: One end of the junction is discordant with germline, which a read error may explain. The chain employs TRBV2 and TRBJ2-2, with D uncertain. There are 13 residues in the CDR3. Germline values: CDR1 SNHLY, CDR2 FYNNEI. CDR3 sequence: CTSSEAMGGELFF. The CDR3 DNA reads as TGTACCAGCAGTGAAGCGATGGGCGGGGAGCTGTTTTTT.

This clonotype was picked up one time. This chain uses TRBV9 with TRBJ1-3; D is perhaps TRBD1 (5 bases). Germline V lookup: CDR1 SGDLS, CDR2 YYNGEE. The ends were cut back, 3 bases at V and 2 bases at J, with 15 bases in the middle. This CDR3 spans 16 amino acids. CDR3 protein: CASSALGQGTGNTIYF. DNA for the CDR3: TGTGCCAGCAGCGCCCTGGGGCAGGGTACTGGAAACACCATATATTTT.